This record concerns one T cell receptor (beta chain) sequence. What it binds is unknown. These data originate in a study of brain metastases from non-small cell lung cancer. Study-level points and caveats: Compared with primary tumors, brain metastases showed less T-cell infiltration. Paired brain metastases and primary tumors largely shared TCR repertoires.

Germline V gene sequence: CDR1 LNHDA, CDR2 SQIVND (reference sequence). Trimming took off 6 bases at V and 16 bases at J, with 27 bases between the two ends. This CDR3 is 15 amino acids long. This table comes from immunoSEQ multiplex PCR, and its TCRdb copy is limited to in-frame clones, with some not included. The sample records about 4,200 clones, approximately 90% being singletons. The sequence came from a donor at least 40 years old with non-small cell lung cancer. Sequencing used primary lung tumor tissue. The chain couples TRBV19 to TRBJ1-4, with a possible D match to TRBD1 (6 bases). CDR3 residues: CASSPSRQGWPLAFF. The CDR3 DNA reads as TGTGCCAGTAGCCCATCCAGGCAGGGGTGGCCCTTGGCGTTTTTT.